The 30 T cell receptor beta chains below all came from one sample that was sequenced in a study of beta chain features in type 1 diabetes (dated by TCRdb to 2017 to 2018). Preparation of the library involved the immunoSEQ multiplex PCR assay. The entire amount of isolated RNA was reverse transcribed using the High Capacity cDNA Reverse Transcription Kit, so the sequenced TCRB transcripts were expressed ones. Held by TCRdb, this immuneACCESS table contains in-frame sequences only and omits some clones. Under half of the omission traces to an unresolved V gene where checked; the cause of the rest is unknown. For this sample the table gives hundreds of thousands of clones, of which around 16% were detected only once. The ten largest clones take up roughly 0.098% of the sample. The specimen sequenced was naive CD4+ T cells from blood. The cell subset or site label here, explained by the study, means: true naive CD4+ T cells. The receptor set was obtained from a man aged 18 to 29 in good health.

This clone has more than one count but fewer than ten. The chain joins TRBV7-2 to TRBJ2-7, with 11 nucleotides matching TRBD2. The CDR3 runs to 16 residues. With 0 bases clipped from V and 4 bases from J, the junction kept 5 bases outside the gene matches. The germline CDR1 and CDR2 sequences are SGHTA and FQGNSA. CDR3: CASSLALAGGRYEQYF. CDR3 DNA: TGTGCCAGCAGCTTAGCCCTAGCGGGAGGACGTTACGAGCAGTACTTC.

J is TRBJ2-1 and V is TRBV4-1; D remains ambiguous. Germline V gene lookup returns CDR1 MGHRA and CDR2 YSYEKL. Trimming removed 5 bases from V and 5 bases from J, with 7 bases in between. The CDR3 contains 12 residues. The CDR3 DNA reads TGCGCCAGCAGCAAACAGAACAATGAGCAGTTCTTC. Protein: CASSKQNNEQFF.

The rearrangement links TRBV11-2 to TRBJ1-2, with a tentative D call TRBD1 (5 bases). The V end lost 4 bases, the J end lost 7 bases, and 10 bases lay between the germline ends. This CDR3 is built from 12 residues. Germline lookup yields CDR1 SGHAT and CDR2 FQNNGV. The CDR3 region is CASSSGRGGYTF. Written as DNA, the CDR3 is TGTGCCAGCAGCTCGGGGCGGGGTGGCTACACCTTC.

The genes are TRBV20-1 and TRBJ2-5; D uncertain. CDR3 length: 10 residues. V was trimmed by 5 bases and J by 5 bases, leaving 6 bases between them. Per germline, CDR1 DFQATT and CDR2 SNEGSKA (reference sequence). The CDR3 loop reads CSAFRETQYF. The CDR3 nucleotides are TGCAGTGCTTTTAGGGAGACCCAGTACTTC.

In its sample, this clone was seen a few times. The chain carries TRBV9 and TRBJ2-2; TRBD2 matches 10 bases. With 3 bases clipped from V and 1 base from J, the junction kept 9 bases outside the gene matches. CDR1 and CDR2 (germline): SGDLS, YYNGEE. This CDR3 is 18 amino acids long. CDR3 bases: TGTGCCAGCAGCGCAAACCTAATAGCGGGAGGGAACACCGGGGAGCTGTTTTTT. This sequence encodes CASSANLIAGGNTGELFF. Full variable domain (outside the CDR3, taken from reference TRBV9 and TRBJ2-2): DSGVTQTPKHLITATGQRVTLRCSPRSGDLSVYWYQQSLDQGLQFLIQYYNGEERAKGNILERFSAQQFPDLHSELNLSSLELGDSALYFCASSANLIAGGNTGELFFGEGSRLTVL.

The V gene is TRBV5-7, the J gene TRBJ2-5, with D unclear. TRBV5-7 is noted as an ORF with a role that remains uncertain. This CDR3 comprises 18 residues. The ends were cut back, 1 base at V and 1 base at J, with 20 bases in the middle. CDR3 bases: TGTGCCAGCAGCTTGAGGATAGAAGGGTACGCCTCCCAAGAGACCCAGTACTTC. Translation: CASSLRIEGYASQETQYF.

In this sample, this clone turned up a few times. The gene calls are TRBV18 and TRBJ2-1, with TRBD2 as a possible D gene (6 bases). The germline V gene has CDR1 KGHSH and CDR2 LQKENI. CDR3 length: 14 amino acids. V gave up 6 bases and J gave up 5 bases, with 14 bases separating them. CDR3 amino acids: CASSRGSSHNEQFF. For the CDR3, the DNA is TGTGCCAGCTCGCGGGGTAGTTCCCACAATGAGCAGTTCTTC.

This clone was detected only a few times. This sequence joins TRBV7-3 and TRBJ2-3, with no clear D. Trimming shortened V by 2 bases and J by 0 bases, and 6 bases separated the two germline ends. In germline, CDR1 is SGHTA, CDR2 FQGTGA. This CDR3 region has 14 residues. CDR3 protein: CASSLRQSTDTQYF. CDR3 coding DNA: TGTGCCAGCAGCTTACGGCAAAGCACAGATACGCAGTATTTT.

This clone showed up just a few times. This chain joins TRBV29-1 and TRBJ2-6; 9 nucleotides agree with TRBD1. This CDR3 has 15 residues. J gave up 0 bases and V 7 bases, and 4 bases lay outside the gene matches. Germline V gives CDR1 SQVTM, CDR2 ANQGSEA. CDR3 nucleotides: TGCAGCGCCGGGACAGGGATCTCTGGGGCCAACGTCCTGACTTTC. It yields the protein CSAGTGISGANVLTF.

This clone was counted between two and nine times. This sequence joins TRBV10-3 and TRBJ2-2, with 8 bases identical to TRBD2. The CDR3 has 18 amino acids. Unmatched junction bases numbered 8, after V lost 0 bases and J lost 2 bases. Germline assignment: CDR1 ENHRY and CDR2 SYGVKD. The CDR3 bases are TGTGCCATCAGTGAGTCGAGGAGCGGGGGCCTCAACACCGGGGAGCTGTTTTTT. Protein product: CAISESRSGGLNTGELFF.

This clone has only a few counts. The rearrangement uses TRBV10-3 and TRBJ2-5, with TRBD2 matching over 7 bases. Looked up from germline, CDR1 is ENHRY and CDR2 is SYGVKD. Trimming at V came to 2 bases and at J to 4 bases, leaving 4 bases not matched to a gene. The CDR3 is 14 amino acids. CDR3 nucleotides: TGTGCCATCAGTGAGGGCGGGGGTCGAGAGACCCAGTACTTC. Translated, it gives CAISEGGGRETQYF.

This clone was seen a few times. V and J are TRBV27 and TRBJ2-7; the D gene is possibly TRBD1 (5 bases). The V gene lost 2 bases and the J gene lost 2 bases, with 16 bases spanning the gap. The CDR3 spans 16 residues. CDR1 and CDR2 (germline): MNHEY, SMNVEV (reference sequence). CDR3 protein: CASSLVEPTGAYEQYF. The CDR3 nucleotides are TGTGCCAGCAGTTTAGTCGAGCCCACAGGAGCCTACGAGCAGTACTTC.

The chain carries TRBV4-1 and TRBJ2-1, with D uncertain. Germline assignment: CDR1 MGHRA and CDR2 YSYEKL. Trimming left V 0 bases short and J 5 bases short, with 14 bases between. The CDR3 has 16 residues. The CDR3 bases are TGCGCCAGCAGCCAAGACATTGCCCGGACCCACAATGAGCAGTTCTTC. Translating it yields CASSQDIARTHNEQFF.

This clone was seen a handful of times. V and J are TRBV12-5 and TRBJ2-5; TRBD1 matches 9 bases. CDR1 and CDR2 (germline): LGHNT, FRNRAP. The V gene end was trimmed by 0 bases and the J gene end by 1 base; junction bases not matched to a gene: 6. There are 17 residues in the CDR3. The CDR3 is CASGLVLTGGTQETQYF. The CDR3 DNA is TGTGCTAGTGGTTTGGTACTAACAGGGGGCACCCAAGAGACCCAGTACTTC. The full variable domain, with the rest looked up from reference TRBV12-5 and TRBJ2-5, is DARVTQTPRHKVTEMGQEVTMRCQPILGHNTVFWYRQTMMQGLELLAYFRNRAPLDDSGMPKDRFSAEMPDATLATLKIQPSEPRDSAVYFCASGLVLTGGTQETQYFGPGTRLLVL.

V and J are TRBV5-4 and TRBJ1-1; TRBD1 matches at 7 bases. The CDR3 contains 15 residues. Germline CDR1 is SGHNT and CDR2 is YYREEE (reference sequence). The V gene end was trimmed by 0 bases and the J gene end by 8 bases; junction bases not matched to a gene: 10. DNA for the CDR3: TGTGCCAGCAGCTTGGTCTGGCAGGGGGTTAAAGAAGCTTTCTTT. It yields the protein CASSLVWQGVKEAFF.

The rearrangement joins TRBV4-1 to TRBJ2-1, with TRBD2 as a possible D gene (5 bases). Between the trimmed V and J ends, which lost 5 bases and 8 bases, there was a span of 7 bases. The CDR3 has 11 amino acids. CDR1 is MGHRA and CDR2 is YSYEKL in the germline V gene. The CDR3 loop reads CASSWRDEQFF. In nucleotides, the CDR3 is TGCGCCAGCAGCTGGCGGGATGAGCAGTTCTTC.

V usage is TRBV5-1 and J usage is TRBJ2-7; D could derive from TRBD1 or TRBD2 (5 bases each). Trimming shortened V by 0 bases and J by 1 base, and 11 bases separated the two germline ends. This CDR3 has 15 amino acids. CDR1 is SGHRS and CDR2 is YFSETQ in the germline V gene. CDR3 DNA: TGCGCCAGCAGCTTGGCCGGGACGGATTCCTACGAGCAGTACTTC. As protein: CASSLAGTDSYEQYF.

This clone has a handful of counts. This chain uses TRBV9 with TRBJ1-6; TRBD1 might be the D (6 bases). V was trimmed by 2 bases and J by 14 bases, leaving 14 bases between them. Germline V gene lookup returns CDR1 SGDLS and CDR2 YYNGEE. The CDR3 runs to 13 residues. The CDR3 DNA reads TGTGCCAGCAGCGTGGACCTCAGGGACACCCTCCACTTT. Protein product: CASSVDLRDTLHF.

V usage is TRBV10-2 and J usage is TRBJ1-1; perhaps TRBD1 as D (6 bases). Germline values: CDR1 WSHSY, CDR2 SAAADI. This CDR3 spans 17 amino acids. The germline V and J ends were trimmed by 1 base and 0 bases, with 15 bases remaining between them. CDR3 sequence reads: CASSEFRGLLLNTEAFF. CDR3 DNA sequence: TGCGCCAGCAGTGAGTTTCGGGGGCTACTATTGAACACTGAAGCTTTCTTT.

This clone came up a few times. The genes are TRBV5-6 and TRBJ1-1, with no clear D. Between the trimmed V and J ends, which lost 1 base and 5 bases, there was a span of 15 bases. This CDR3 spans 15 amino acids. CDR1 SGHDT and CDR2 YYEEEE come from the germline V gene. The CDR3 DNA is TGTGCCAGCAGCTTGATAGGGTCTCGAGGGACTGAAGCTTTCTTT. Encoded protein: CASSLIGSRGTEAFF.

The chain has TRBV7-3 and TRBJ2-3; a possible D gene is TRBD1 (5 bases). Trimming removed 5 bases at V and 5 bases at J, with 20 bases between. CDR1 and CDR2 (germline): SGHTA, FQGTGA. The CDR3 covers 16 residues. The DNA of the CDR3 is TGTGCCAGCAGCCGAGGCCCAGGGTCCCGAGGAGATACGCAGTATTTT. Protein product: CASSRGPGSRGDTQYF.

In this sample, this clone turned up a few times. J is TRBJ1-5 and V is TRBV6-5, with D possibly matching TRBD1 (6 bases). Deletions cut 0 bases from V and 0 bases from J, with 9 bases between. Germline V CDR1 and CDR2: MNHEY, SVGAGI. This CDR3 region has 16 residues. In DNA form, the CDR3 reads TGTGCCAGCAGTTACTCGACAGGTTATAGCAATCAGCCCCAGCATTTT. Translating it yields CASSYSTGYSNQPQHF.

Only a few counts were recorded for this clone. J is TRBJ1-3 and V is TRBV30, with 12 bases matching TRBD1. This CDR3 region has 14 residues. The V and J ends lost 6 bases and 7 bases, in that order; junction bases with no gene match: 7. Looked up from germline, CDR1 is GTSNPN and CDR2 is SVGIG (reference sequence). CDR3 sequence: CACRGTGGSNTIYF. The CDR3 coding sequence is TGTGCCTGCCGGGGGACAGGGGGCAGTAACACCATATATTTT.

In its sample, this clone was seen a few times. Additional DNA sequences in this sample encode the identical CDR3. V is TRBV7-9 and J is TRBJ1-1, with D perhaps TRBD1 (6 bases). Germline V gives CDR1 SEHNR, CDR2 FQNEAQ (reference sequence). The CDR3 is made up of 11 amino acids. V was pared by 6 bases and J by 8 bases, with 10 bases between. The CDR3 DNA follows: TGTGCCAGCAGTCTAGGGGGGGAAGCTTTCTTT. Residues: CASSLGGEAFF.

The chain uses TRBV10-3 and TRBJ1-2, with 9 bases aligning to TRBD1. V gave up 2 bases and J gave up 5 bases; unmatched junction bases: 3. The CDR3 sequence is 14 residues long. Germline loops: CDR1 ENHRY, CDR2 SYGVKD. The chain's CDR3 is CAISEEQGAYGYTF. CDR3 DNA sequence: TGTGCCATCAGTGAGGAACAGGGGGCTTATGGCTACACCTTC.

The chain uses TRBV5-1 and TRBJ2-7, with a possible D match to TRBD1 (6 bases). There are 15 residues in the CDR3. Trimming pared 2 bases from V and 7 bases from J, leaving 19 bases between. Germline V gene lookup returns CDR1 SGHRS and CDR2 YFSETQ. Here the CDR3 DNA reads TGCGCCAGCAGCTTCGAGGGCAGGGGCTTGAGAGAGCAGTACTTC. It is translated as CASSFEGRGLREQYF.

V and J are TRBV7-2 and TRBJ1-2, with 9 bases aligning to TRBD1. Per the germline V gene, CDR1 is SGHTA and CDR2 is FQGNSA. The CDR3 loop spans 14 amino acids. J gave up 7 bases and V 5 bases, and 8 bases lay outside the gene matches. The CDR3 bases are TGTGCCAGCAGCGCGGGACAGGGTATTATTGGCTACACCTTC. Its translation: CASSAGQGIIGYTF.

This clone turned up a few times. The chain has TRBV25-1 and TRBJ2-3; 7 positions agree with TRBD1. V gave up 5 bases and J gave up 0 bases; unmatched junction bases: 5. Germline V gene sequence: CDR1 MGHDK, CDR2 SYGVNS. The CDR3 is 15 amino acids. In DNA form, the CDR3 reads TGTGCCAGCAGTTTGACAGGGCCTAGCACAGATACGCAGTATTTT. Residues: CASSLTGPSTDTQYF.

This clone was detected only a few times. The rearrangement joins TRBV6-6 to TRBJ2-4, with D hard to call. Trimming cost V 2 bases and J 3 bases, with 11 bases left between them. The CDR3 contains 15 residues. Germline V gene lookup returns CDR1 MNHNY and CDR2 SVGAGI (reference sequence). DNA of the CDR3: TGTGCCAGCAGTTACGCAGGTGCGGACAAAAACATTCAGTACTTC. This encodes CASSYAGADKNIQYF.

In the case of this clone: Other DNA sequences in the same sample also yield this CDR3. The chain joins TRBV12-5 to TRBJ1-2, with TRBD1 matching over 11 bases. The germline V gene encodes CDR1 LGHNT and CDR2 FRNRAP. This CDR3 spans 15 amino acids. The ends lost 5 bases at V and 2 bases at J; junction bases unmatched: 4. Here the CDR3 reads CASGPGQGANYGYTF. Here the CDR3 DNA reads TGTGCTAGTGGTCCAGGACAGGGGGCGAACTATGGCTACACCTTC.